The 26 T cell receptor beta chains given below trace back to one sample, sequenced in a study of cytomegalovirus exposure and HLA in healthy donors. PCR amplification relied on 60 Vbeta primers (plus 13 Jbeta primers). The assay was immunoSEQ multiplex PCR, and TCRdb's table has in-frame clones only and misses some. The sample carries tens of thousands of clones, 40% to 60% recorded once. Material for sequencing was PBMCs. Every receptor here comes from a human donor in good health.

The V gene is TRBV4-3, the J gene TRBJ1-5, with D tentatively TRBD1 (5 bases). Trimming pared 2 bases from V and 1 base from J, leaving 6 bases between. The CDR3 contains 14 residues. Looked up from germline, CDR1 is LGHNA and CDR2 is YSLEER. CDR3 nucleotides: TGCGCCAGCAGCCAATGGACAAGCAATCAGCCCCAGCATTTT. It yields the protein CASSQWTSNQPQHF.

The rearrangement links TRBV30 to TRBJ1-5; possibly TRBD1 for D (5 bases). The length of the CDR3 is 14 residues. The germline gives CDR1 GTSNPN, CDR2 SVGIG (reference sequence). With 3 bases removed from V and 7 bases from J, the gap between germline ends came to 16 bases. The CDR3 DNA sequence: TGTGCCTGGAGCCTTACGGGGGGTTTCCAGCCCCAGCATTTT. It codes for CAWSLTGGFQPQHF.

This clone came up a few times. The CDR3 reads CASSWWTGENEKLFF. Here the CDR3 DNA reads TGCGCCAGCAGCTGGTGGACAGGGGAAAACGAAAAACTGTTTTTT. The chain employs TRBV5-1 and TRBJ1-4; TRBD1 agrees at 9 bases. Looked up from germline, CDR1 is SGHRS and CDR2 is YFSETQ. This CDR3 has 15 residues. The V and J ends lost 3 bases and 8 bases, in that order; junction bases with no gene match: 8.

The chain joins TRBV7-2 to TRBJ1-3; the D is unclear. V was shortened by 0 bases and J by 4 bases, with 10 bases between the two germline ends. CDR1 is SGHTA and CDR2 is FQGNSA in the germline V gene. This CDR3 has 15 amino acids. The CDR3 sequence: CASSLAAQSGNTIYF. For the CDR3, the DNA is TGTGCCAGCAGCTTAGCGGCACAATCAGGAAACACCATATATTTT.

The chain couples TRBV7-6 to TRBJ1-1, with 8 positions matching TRBD1. The V gene end was trimmed by 6 bases and the J gene end by 4 bases; junction bases not matched to a gene: 7. This CDR3 contains 14 residues. CDR1 is SGHVS, CDR2 FNYEAQ, per germline. CDR3 nucleotides: TGTGCCAGCAGTCGACAGGGGCGGGTCACTGAAGCTTTCTTT. Translated, it gives CASSRQGRVTEAFF.

The chain joins TRBV5-6 to TRBJ1-2, with 8 bases lining up with TRBD1. The junction had 9 bases not matched to a gene; V was cut back by 6 bases and J by 8 bases. Germline V gene sequence: CDR1 SGHDT, CDR2 YYEEEE. The CDR3 consists of 13 residues. The CDR3 coding sequence is TGTGCCAGCAACCCGCAGGGGGCAAGGGGCTACACCTTC. It is translated as CASNPQGARGYTF.

The chain carries TRBV28 and TRBJ1-5; D ambiguous. Per the germline V gene, CDR1 is MDHEN and CDR2 is SYDVKM. With 3 bases removed from V and 7 bases from J, the gap between germline ends came to 13 bases. This CDR3 is 14 amino acids long. CDR3 DNA: TGTGCCAGCAGTTTGGTAACGGGTGGACAGCCCCAGCATTTT. It encodes CASSLVTGGQPQHF.

Notes on this clone: Its ends do not fully match the called genes, so a read error is possible. The gene calls are TRBV5-1 and TRBJ2-1, with TRBD1 matching over 9 bases. The CDR3 totals 11 residues. Germline V lookup: CDR1 SGHRS, CDR2 YFSETQ. DNA of the CDR3: TGCGCCAGCAGCTTAGGACAGGGGCGAGTCTTC. This gives the protein CASSLGQGRVF.

The chain recombines TRBV5-4 with TRBJ2-7; D gene unclear. Trimming removed 1 base at V and 2 bases at J, with 10 bases between. CDR3 length equals 14 residues. Germline lookup yields CDR1 SGHNT and CDR2 YYREEE (reference sequence). The DNA of the CDR3 is TGTGCCAGCAGCTTGCGGGTCACCCCCTACGAGCAGTACTTC. This sequence encodes CASSLRVTPYEQYF.

The rearrangement joins TRBV14 to TRBJ2-2; 8 bases line up with TRBD2. The ends lost 2 bases at V and 1 base at J; junction bases unmatched: 6. The CDR3 covers 17 residues. Germline V CDR1 and CDR2: SGHDN, FVKESK. The CDR3 loop is CASSQPLTSGNTGELFF. CDR3 bases: TGTGCCAGCAGCCAACCTCTAACTAGCGGGAACACCGGGGAGCTGTTTTTT.

The table lists this clone with a few counts. The V and J genes are TRBV7-2 and TRBJ2-2, with D possibly matching TRBD2 (6 bases). CDR1 SGHTA and CDR2 FQGNSA come from the germline V gene. V lost 1 base to trimming and J lost 1 base, with 10 bases between them. The CDR3 runs to 16 residues. CDR3 sequence: CASSLGGSGNTGELFF. The CDR3 DNA sequence: TGTGCCAGCAGCTTAGGGGGTAGCGGGAACACCGGGGAGCTGTTTTTT.

A few counts support this clone. V and J are TRBV7-2 and TRBJ2-5; 9 nucleotides line up with TRBD1. This CDR3 contains 15 residues. CDR1 and CDR2 (germline): SGHTA, FQGNSA. V gave up 4 bases and J gave up 5 bases; unmatched junction bases: 8. The CDR3 nucleotides read TGTGCCAGCAGCTCGAACAGGGGGCTGGGGGAGACCCAGTACTTC. This gives the protein CASSSNRGLGETQYF.

J is TRBJ1-1 and V is TRBV10-1, with 8 positions matching TRBD1. V gave up 9 bases and J gave up 1 base; unmatched junction bases: 4. This CDR3 comprises 13 residues. The germline V gene has CDR1 WNHNN and CDR2 SYGVQD (reference sequence). The CDR3, as DNA: TGCGCCAGTCGGACAGGGACGAACACTGAAGCTTTCTTT. The encoded protein is CASRTGTNTEAFF.

The chain couples TRBV6-6 to TRBJ2-7; 7 nucleotides match TRBD1. After removal of 2 bases from V and 5 bases from J, the junction contained 3 bases not matched to a gene. This CDR3 has 13 residues. The germline gives CDR1 MNHNY, CDR2 SVGAGI (reference sequence). The CDR3 is CASSYRQGNEQYF. CDR3 bases: TGTGCCAGCAGTTACCGACAGGGCAACGAGCAGTACTTC.

The chain has TRBV19 and TRBJ1-1, with a weak D call TRBD1 (5 bases). V was shortened by 1 base and J by 1 base, with 10 bases between the two germline ends. CDR1 and CDR2 (germline): LNHDA, SQIVND (reference sequence). CDR3 length: 15 residues. The CDR3 is CASSIVGQGNTEAFF. DNA of the CDR3: TGTGCCAGTAGTATAGTAGGCCAGGGGAACACTGAAGCTTTCTTT.

This chain connects TRBV28 to TRBJ2-6, with 9 bases lining up with TRBD1. Germline values: CDR1 MDHEN, CDR2 SYDVKM. V trimming: 6 bases; J trimming: 2 bases; junction bases outside the gene matches: 2. This CDR3 is built from 15 residues. CDR3 sequence: CASRGTGTGANVLTF. Here the CDR3 DNA reads TGTGCCAGCAGAGGGACAGGGACTGGGGCCAACGTCCTGACTTTC.

V gene TRBV7-2 combines with J gene TRBJ1-5, with D hard to call. The CDR3 is 17 amino acids. With 6 bases removed from V and 0 bases from J, the gap between germline ends came to 18 bases. Germline CDR1 is SGHTA and CDR2 is FQGNSA. CDR3 sequence (DNA): TGTGCCAGCAGTTCGTCGGCAGGCTTTCCTAGCAATCAGCCCCAGCATTTT. Translating gives CASSSSAGFPSNQPQHF.

A note on this clone: Compared with germline, one end of the junction differs, possibly owing to a read error. Within the sample, other DNA sequences also encode this same CDR3. This sequence joins TRBV19 and TRBJ1-2; D call uncertain. The CDR3 loop spans 13 amino acids. The germline CDR1 and CDR2 sequences are LNHDA and SQIVND (reference sequence). CDR3 bases: TGCGCCAGTAGTACGACATCTGACTATGGCTACACCTTC. Its protein product is CASSTTSDYGYTF.

J is TRBJ2-1 and V is TRBV6-5; 11 bases map to TRBD2. This CDR3 contains 15 residues. Germline CDR1 and CDR2: MNHEY and SVGAGI. The trim removed 7 bases at V and 5 bases at J, leaving 7 bases unmatched. In DNA, the CDR3 is TGTGCCAGCACGATAGCGGGGGGGCTCAACAATGAGCAGTTCTTC. Translated, it gives CASTIAGGLNNEQFF.

The V gene is TRBV5-1, the J gene TRBJ2-2; D ambiguous. This CDR3 is built from 14 residues. V shed 4 bases and J shed 6 bases, with 13 bases lying between them. Germline V CDR1 and CDR2: SGHRS, YFSETQ. DNA for the CDR3: TGCGCCAGCAGCCCGTTCGATTCAGCCGGGGAGCTGTTTTTT. It is translated as CASSPFDSAGELFF.

This clone was seen more than once but under ten times. This same CDR3 is encoded by further DNA sequences in the sample. The chain recombines TRBV6-6 with TRBJ1-4, with D tentatively TRBD1 (6 bases). The CDR3 is 14 amino acids. Looked up from germline, CDR1 is MNHNY and CDR2 is SVGAGI (reference sequence). The germline V and J ends were trimmed by 2 bases and 5 bases, with 9 bases remaining between them. The CDR3 nucleotides read TGTGCCAGCAGTTACGGGCAGGGGAATGAAAAACTGTTTTTT. Protein product: CASSYGQGNEKLFF.

This clone was observed a handful of times. The chain couples TRBV15 to TRBJ2-5; 7 bases are a match to TRBD1. V gave up 0 bases and J gave up 4 bases; unmatched junction bases: 5. Germline V gives CDR1 LNHNV, CDR2 YYDKDF (reference sequence). The CDR3 extends over 15 amino acids. CDR3 nucleotides: TGTGCCACCAGCAGAGATCGAGGGGGCCGAGAGACCCAGTACTTC. Protein sequence: CATSRDRGGRETQYF.

This chain uses TRBV27 with TRBJ1-1; 10 bases agree with TRBD1. Germline CDR1 reads MNHEY; CDR2 reads SMNVEV (reference sequence). The CDR3 totals 13 residues. Germline trimming cut 6 bases from V and 10 bases from J; bases unmatched to any gene: 8. The CDR3 sequence is CASRKGTGVAAFF. CDR3 nucleotide sequence: TGTGCCAGCAGAAAGGGGACAGGGGTAGCAGCTTTCTTT.

The count of this clone is one. The chain has TRBV4-1 and TRBJ2-2, with D tentatively TRBD2 (6 bases). CDR1 is MGHRA and CDR2 is YSYEKL in the germline V gene. The CDR3 loop spans 16 amino acids. V gave up 6 bases and J gave up 0 bases, with 14 bases separating them. CDR3 amino acids: CASRGGSGANTGELFF. The CDR3, as DNA: TGCGCCAGCAGGGGGGGATCCGGAGCGAACACCGGGGAGCTGTTTTTT.

The chain uses TRBV7-9 and TRBJ2-7; no definite D call. Germline V lookup: CDR1 SEHNR, CDR2 FQNEAQ (reference sequence). V was cut by 1 base and J by 0 bases, with 10 bases left in between. The CDR3 loop spans 15 amino acids. CDR3 coding DNA: TGTGCCAGCAGCTTAGTCCAGGCGCGCTCCTACGAGCAGTACTTC. Residues: CASSLVQARSYEQYF.

This chain links TRBV19 with TRBJ1-5; D unresolved. Trimming removed 0 bases at V and 2 bases at J, with 11 bases between. This CDR3 spans 16 amino acids. In germline, CDR1 is LNHDA, CDR2 SQIVND (reference sequence). The CDR3 spells CASSIDPRVGNQPQHF. The CDR3 DNA follows: TGTGCCAGTAGTATAGATCCCCGGGTGGGCAATCAGCCCCAGCATTTT.